This T cell receptor (beta chain) was profiled in a study of cytomegalovirus exposure and HLA in healthy donors. General study results and limits: Within an earlier analysis, most TCR beta V segments proved productive either about 87% or about 30% of the time.

Donors consisted of healthy bone marrow donors. The CDR3 spans 13 residues. V lost 7 bases, J lost 2 bases, and 11 bases lay in between. In germline, CDR1 is LNHDA, CDR2 SQIVND (reference sequence). As regards this clone: As yet, its antigen is unknown.

PCR involved 60 Vbeta and 13 Jbeta primers. In the source study's methods: Later work found tens of millions of unique TCR beta chains, with 9.5 million to 12 million shared. Sequencing used immunoSEQ multiplex PCR; TCRdb keeps in-frame clones, though not all of them. V, J and clone size are those of that table, while D and trimming were read from the DNA. The repertoire holds about 88,000 clones, with about 76% as singletons. This receptor was obtained from a middle-aged woman in good health and CMV-seronegative. The sample comprised PBMCs. The rearrangement uses TRBV19 and TRBJ1-2; maybe TRBD1 (6 bases). Here the CDR3 reads CASIQGPNYGYTF. In DNA form, the CDR3 reads TGTGCCAGTATACAGGGCCCGAACTATGGCTACACCTTC.